The source of this T cell receptor beta chain is a study of cytomegalovirus exposure and HLA in healthy donors. The wider study: Early release data held 75 million to 100 million unique TCRs from HLA-typed donors.

Germline trimming cut 10 bases from V and 4 bases from J; bases unmatched to any gene: 9. This CDR3 is 14 amino acids long. Germline V gene lookup returns CDR1 MNHEY and CDR2 SVGAGI. The primer mix had 60 Vbeta and 13 Jbeta primers. Libraries were prepared by immunoSEQ multiplex PCR; TCRdb keeps only in-frame clonotypes and omits some of them. The sample includes approximately 180,000 clones, about four fifths seen only once; the top ten take 4.9%. The sample taken for sequencing was PBMCs. The clonotype was recovered from a young woman in good health and CMV-seropositive. The chain recombines TRBV6-5 with TRBJ2-3, with 9 bases fitting TRBD2. CDR3 DNA sequence: TGTGCCACCCGGGGTAGCGGGGGATCAGATACGCAGTATTTT. This encodes CATRGSGGSDTQYF.